This is a list of T cell receptor beta chains from one sample in a study of blood T cell repertoires in COVID-19. Generated by immunoSEQ multiplex PCR, the TCRdb table keeps only in-frame clones and is missing some. In the table there are 100,000 to 150,000 clones, over 60% of which are singletons. Sequencing was performed on peripheral blood. The receptors derive from a woman in her seventies with acute or convalescent COVID-19. The CDR3 runs from the conserved cysteine through the conserved F or W. D genes are given only for firm matches. The size entry is marked missing in some rows and otherwise reads once, few, many or a size class.

clone_size,j_call,v_call,d_call,cdr3_aa,cdr3_nt
.,TRBJ2-3,TRBV5-4,TRBD2,CASSISGGADTQYF,TGTGCCAGCAGCATTAGCGGGGGAGCAGATACGCAGTATTTT
.,TRBJ2-7,TRBV6-6,TRBD2,CASRDSGSLYEQYF,TGTGCCAGCAGAGATAGCGGGAGTTTATACGAGCAGTACTTC
few,TRBJ1-2,TRBV6-5,TRBD1,CATSVTDRGSDGYTF,TGTGCCACCTCGGTAACCGACAGGGGTAGTGATGGCTACACCTTC
.,TRBJ1-1,TRBV23-1,TRBD1,CASSQSEDRGHTEAFF,TGCGCCAGCAGTCAATCGGAGGACAGGGGGCACACTGAAGCTTTCTTT
.,TRBJ2-7,TRBV12-3/TRBV12-4,TRBD2,CASSSGIYEQYF,TGTGCCAGCTCTAGCGGAATCTACGAGCAGTACTTC
.,TRBJ2-7,TRBV11-2,TRBD2,CASSLEAGGLNEQYF,TGTGCCAGCAGCTTAGAGGCGGGGGGCCTCAACGAGCAGTACTTC
.,TRBJ2-3,TRBV3-1/TRBV3-2,.,CASSPGLRGTDTQYF,TGTGCCAGCAGCCCGGGACTCCGGGGCACAGATACGCAGTATTTT
once,TRBJ2-1,TRBV24-1,TRBD1,CATSDSGQGSYNEQFF,TGTGCCACCAGTGATTCCGGACAGGGTTCCTACAATGAGCAGTTCTTC
.,TRBJ2-7,TRBV30,TRBD2,CAWKRDYFWEQYF,TGTGCCTGGAAACGGGACTACTTCTGGGAGCAGTACTTC
.,TRBJ1-2,TRBV18,TRBD1,CASSPTGGYGYTF,TGTGCCAGCTCACCGACAGGGGGCTATGGCTACACCTTC
.,TRBJ2-7,TRBV5-8,.,CASSRSRYEQYF,TGTGCCAGCAGCCGGAGTAGGTACGAGCAGTACTTC
.,TRBJ2-7,TRBV7-8,TRBD2,CASSFLAGGPYEQYF,TGTGCCAGCAGCTTTCTAGCGGGAGGGCCCTACGAGCAGTACTTC
.,TRBJ2-2,TRBV7-2,TRBD1,CASRGDRGNTGELFF,TGTGCCAGCAGGGGGGACAGAGGAAACACCGGGGAGCTGTTTTTT
few,TRBJ1-4,TRBV7-9,.,CASSLVVGGEKLFF,TGTGCCAGCAGCTTAGTGGTGGGAGGTGAAAAACTGTTTTTT
few,TRBJ2-5,TRBV5-1,TRBD2,CASSLKVAGDQETQYF,TGCGCCAGCAGCTTGAAGGTAGCGGGGGACCAAGAGACCCAGTACTTC
.,TRBJ1-1,TRBV12-3/TRBV12-4,.,CASKKQGNTEAFF,TGTGCCAGCAAAAAACAGGGGAACACTGAAGCTTTCTTT
.,TRBJ1-5,TRBV28,TRBD1,CASRGTVTSNQPQHF,TGTGCCAGCAGGGGGACAGTTACCAGCAATCAGCCCCAGCATTTT
.,TRBJ1-1,TRBV28,TRBD1,CASSRVPGQGSTEAFF,TGTGCCAGCAGCCGAGTCCCGGGACAGGGGAGCACTGAAGCTTTCTTT
.,TRBJ2-7,TRBV10-3,.,CAISEEAIYEQYF,TGTGCCATCAGTGAGGAGGCTATCTACGAGCAGTACTTC
.,TRBJ1-5,TRBV18,TRBD1,CASSPTGERQPQHF,TGTGCCAGCTCACCGACAGGGGAACGGCAGCCCCAGCATTTT
few,TRBJ2-4,TRBV2,.,CASSRGAAKNIQYF,TGTGCCAGCAGTCGGGGGGCGGCCAAAAACATTCAGTACTTC
.,TRBJ2-2,TRBV2,.,CASSENRGTGELFF,TGTGCCAGCAGTGAAAACCGAGGGACCGGGGAGCTGTTTTTT
.,TRBJ2-5,TRBV7-2,TRBD2,CASSSRASGEETQYF,TGTGCCAGCAGCTCCCGGGCTAGCGGGGAAGAGACCCAGTACTTC
many,TRBJ1-1,TRBV19,.,CASSIGGGSTEAFF,TGTGCCAGTAGTATAGGAGGAGGAAGCACTGAAGCTTTCTTT
.,TRBJ2-3,TRBV14,.,CASSQSIWTDTQYF,TGTGCCAGCAGCCAAAGCATATGGACAGATACGCAGTATTTT
.,TRBJ2-1,TRBV5-6,.,CASSSGFNEQFF,TGTGCCAGCAGTTCAGGGTTCAATGAGCAGTTCTTC
.,TRBJ2-7,TRBV19,.,CASSISGADIYEQYF,TGTGCCAGTAGTATTTCAGGGGCAGATATCTACGAGCAGTACTTC
.,TRBJ1-1,TRBV11-2,TRBD1,CASSLVGTDQGNTEAFF,TGTGCCAGCAGCTTAGTCGGGACAGACCAAGGGAACACTGAAGCTTTCTTT
.,TRBJ2-5,TRBV7-7,.,CASSLNRQETQYF,TGTGCCAGCAGCTTAAACAGACAAGAGACCCAGTACTTC
few,TRBJ2-7,TRBV12-3/TRBV12-4,.,CASSPTSYEQYF,TGTGCCAGCAGTCCTACTAGTTACGAGCAGTACTTC
.,TRBJ2-5,TRBV18,.,CASSPLTGKAQETQYF,TGTGCCAGCTCACCACTAACAGGGAAGGCCCAAGAGACCCAGTACTTC
.,TRBJ1-2,TRBV5-6,.,CASSFGETAYGYTF,TGTGCCAGCAGCTTCGGGGAAACCGCTTATGGCTACACCTTC
.,TRBJ2-1,TRBV11-2,TRBD2,CASSHEAGGLYNEQFF,TGTGCCAGCAGCCACGAAGCGGGAGGGTTATACAATGAGCAGTTCTTC
few,TRBJ2-2,TRBV7-6,TRBD1,CASSLGQGAVTGELFF,TGTGCCAGCAGCTTAGGCCAGGGGGCGGTCACCGGGGAGCTGTTTTTT
once,TRBJ2-1,TRBV7-2,TRBD2,CASSLVAGGLTNEQFF,TGTGCCAGCAGCTTAGTGGCGGGGGGGCTGACGAATGAGCAGTTCTTC
once,TRBJ2-5,TRBV11-2,.,CASSPKETQYF,TGTGCCAGCAGCCCTAAAGAGACCCAGTACTTC
.,TRBJ1-5,TRBV27,.,CASSFPNQPQHF,TGTGCCAGCAGTTTTCCAAATCAGCCCCAGCATTTT
.,TRBJ1-2,TRBV15,TRBD1,CATSRNRGDGYTF,TGTGCCACCAGCAGAAACAGGGGAGATGGCTACACCTTC
.,TRBJ1-3,TRBV5-4,TRBD1,CASSRGQGGGNTIYF,TGTGCCAGCAGCCGGGGACAGGGAGGAGGAAACACCATATATTTT
.,TRBJ1-1,TRBV18,TRBD1,CASSPGQGGSAEAFF,TGTGCCAGCTCACCAGGACAGGGTGGTTCCGCTGAAGCTTTCTTT